What follows is one T cell receptor beta chain and its context. The CDR3 loop spans 16 amino acids. V shed 6 bases and J shed 3 bases, with 20 bases lying between them. Germline V gene data show CDR1 as SNHLY and CDR2 as FYNNEI. This sample was taken from a study of blood T cell repertoires in COVID-19. The method was immunoSEQ multiplex PCR; TCRdb's version includes in-frame clones alone and lacks a portion of them. The sample holds 65,000 or so clones, roughly 84% seen once. This chain connects TRBV2 to TRBJ1-1; a weak D match, TRBD1 (5 bases). The clonotype was recovered from a young man with COVID-19, enrolled during active disease. The specimen was peripheral blood. The CDR3 DNA reads TGTGCCAGCAGAGAGGTGGCCCTCGAAGGGGACACTGAAGCTTTCTTT. It is translated as CASREVALEGDTEAFF.